This T cell receptor beta chain is drawn from a study of T-cell memory formation after mild COVID-19. Study in general: The study found TCR clusters largely donor specific. The study, taken as a whole, reports: Clones that contracted from day 15 to 85 were balanced CD4/CD8, while later expanders leaned CD4+.

In regard to this clonotype: Antigen specificity is unknown.

Constant-segment primers were used for 5'RACE, and the resulting TCR alpha and TCR beta cDNA libraries carried sample barcodes and UMIs. Each CDR3 protein gets one entry after TCRdb re-called the 5' RACE reads with MiXCR. The sample lists hundreds of thousands of distinct CDR3 sequences; 25% to 30% were seen once. From germline, CDR1 is SGHVS and CDR2 FQNEAQ. V was clipped by 7 bases and J by 5 bases, with 14 bases between them. The CDR3 runs 14 residues. The chain uses TRBV7-8 and TRBJ1-4; D may be TRBD1 (6 bases). Sample: PBMCs or a T cell subset sorted from them (not recorded which). This clonotype was obtained from an adult woman who had mild COVID-19 (a few samples of this study predate the infection). Cell type and time point are not known. Written as DNA, the CDR3 is TGTGCCAGCACCCGGGGGGGCTGGAATGAAAAACTGTTTTTT. Its translation is CASTRGGWNEKLFF. Variable domain in full (rest from reference TRBV7-8 and TRBJ1-4): GAGVSQSPRYKVAKRGQDVALRCDPISGHVSLFWYQQALGQGPEFLTYFQNEAQLDKSGLPSDRFFAERPEGSVSTLKIQRTQQEDSAVYLCASTRGGWNEKLFFGSGTQLSVL.